The 25 T cell receptor beta chains below come from one sample, sequenced in a study of blood T cells in healthy people across ages. Using a J-beta primer mix together with a sample-barcoded 5' primer, a second PCR was run for about 7 to 12 cycles. Each CDR3 protein gets one entry after TCRdb re-called the 5' RACE reads with MiXCR. This sample carries about 970,000 distinct CDR3 sequences, roughly 51% of them seen once, and the ten largest clones take 20% to 25%. Sequenced: blood. The source is a woman aged 60-70 years in good health.

This clonotype was detected only once. The chain carries TRBV2 and TRBJ1-2; TRBD1 matches 10 bases. The V gene's germline CDR1 is SNHLY and CDR2 FYNNEI. Trimming cost V 10 bases and J 6 bases; bases outside gene matches: 8. This CDR3 region has 13 residues. The DNA of the CDR3 is TGTGCCAAACCGGGACAGGGGAACGATGGCTACACCTTC. This translates into CAKPGQGNDGYTF. The entire variable domain, with the rest obtained from reference TRBV2 and TRBJ1-2, is as follows: EPEVTQTPSHQVTQMGQEVILRCVPISNHLYFYWYRQILGQKVEFLVSFYNNEISEKSEIFDDQFSVERPDGSNFTLKIRSTKLEDSAMYFCAKPGQGNDGYTFGSGTRLTVV.

This sequence joins TRBV29-1 and TRBJ2-7, with TRBD2 matching over 16 bases. CDR1 is SQVTM and CDR2 is ANQGSEA in the germline V gene. This CDR3 region has 16 residues. Trimming cost V 5 bases and J 6 bases; bases outside gene matches: 10. The CDR3 protein is CSVTGTSGRASREQYF. The CDR3, as DNA: TGCAGCGTTACCGGGACTAGCGGGAGGGCCTCCCGCGAGCAGTACTTC.

For this clonotype: A junction boundary mismatches the germline segment, possibly from a read error. The chain joins TRBV2 to TRBJ2-5, with D tentatively TRBD2 (5 bases). This CDR3 region has 14 residues. Germline lookup yields CDR1 SNHLY and CDR2 FYNNEI. In DNA form, the CDR3 reads TGTGCCAGCAGTCAAGCACTAGAGTGGGAGACCCAGTACTTC. Protein product: CASSQALEWETQYF.

The genes are TRBV29-1 and TRBJ2-3; D may be TRBD1 or TRBD2 (5 bases each). Deletions cut 4 bases from V and 4 bases from J, with 12 bases between. The CDR3 consists of 13 residues. Germline V lookup: CDR1 SQVTM, CDR2 ANQGSEA. The CDR3, as DNA: TGCAGCGTTGGGGGGACGCCCCCAGATACGCAGTATTTT. It is translated as CSVGGTPPDTQYF.

The CDR3: CSARSQGPQNYNEQFF. The CDR3 nucleotides read TGCAGTGCTAGATCTCAGGGGCCCCAGAACTACAATGAGCAGTTCTTC. V and J are TRBV20-1 and TRBJ2-1, with a tentative D call TRBD1 (6 bases). The CDR3 spans 16 residues. Germline lookup yields CDR1 DFQATT and CDR2 SNEGSKA (reference sequence). Trimming shortened V by 2 bases and J by 3 bases, and 17 bases separated the two germline ends.

The V and J genes are TRBV4-1 and TRBJ2-7, with 12 bases lining up with TRBD1. The CDR3 contains 15 residues. The germline gives CDR1 MGHRA, CDR2 YSYEKL. After removal of 3 bases from V and 5 bases from J, the junction contained 5 bases not matched to a gene. In nucleotides, the CDR3 is TGCGCCAGCAGCCAGCCGGGACAGGGGGCGAACGAGCAGTACTTC. Its translation is CASSQPGQGANEQYF.

The chain combines TRBV6-5 with TRBJ2-2; 7 bases map to TRBD1. The CDR3 is made up of 16 amino acids. Unmatched junction bases numbered 9, after V lost 8 bases and J lost 0 bases. CDR1 and CDR2 (germline): MNHEY, SVGAGI. The CDR3 DNA sequence: TGTGCCAGCGGACCTTGGACAGGTGCGAACACCGGGGAGCTGTTTTTT. It translates to CASGPWTGANTGELFF.

The chain is built from TRBV5-1 and TRBJ2-5, with TRBD1 matching 8 bases. V lost 4 bases to trimming and J lost 2 bases; unmatched junction nucleotides: 10. CDR3 length equals 16 residues. Germline V gene data show CDR1 as SGHRS and CDR2 as YFSETQ. The CDR3 sequence is CASSIGTGDSQETQYF. Written as DNA, the CDR3 is TGCGCCAGCAGCATCGGGACAGGAGACTCACAAGAGACCCAGTACTTC.

This clonotype occurred many times. The chain recombines TRBV12-3 or TRBV12-4 with TRBJ2-1, with TRBD2 matching 12 bases. Trimming cost V 6 bases and J 5 bases; bases outside gene matches: 5. The CDR3 contains 15 residues. DNA for the CDR3: TGTGCCAGCAGCCTCCGGACTAGCGGGGACAATGAGCAGTTCTTC. Translation gives CASSLRTSGDNEQFF.

This sequence joins TRBV12-3 or TRBV12-4 and TRBJ2-1; 10 bases are shared with TRBD2. V trimming: 5 bases; J trimming: 5 bases; junction bases outside the gene matches: 9. The CDR3 is 16 amino acids. Written as DNA, the CDR3 is TGTGCCAGCAGTCTACGGACTAGCGGATTTCACAATGAGCAGTTCTTC. This gives the protein CASSLRTSGFHNEQFF.

The V call is TRBV6-2 or TRBV6-3, the J call TRBJ2-5; D perhaps matches TRBD2 (6 bases). The CDR3 loop spans 15 amino acids. V dropped 5 bases and J dropped 2 bases, with 15 bases sitting between them. CDR1 and CDR2 from the germline V gene are MNHEY and SVGEGT. The CDR3 DNA sequence: TGTGCCAGCAGTCCCTCCCTAGCGCCACAAGAGACCCAGTACTTC. It is translated as CASSPSLAPQETQYF.

Only a few counts were recorded for this clonotype. This CDR3 reads CASSRTSGTSETQYF. The DNA for the CDR3 is TGTGCCAGCAGCCGCACGAGTGGGACTAGTGAGACCCAGTACTTC. The chain combines TRBV12-3 or TRBV12-4 with TRBJ2-5; 8 bases match TRBD2. CDR3 length equals 15 residues. Unmatched junction bases numbered 11, after V lost 6 bases and J lost 5 bases.

This clonotype was observed a handful of times. This rearrangement joins TRBV3-1 to TRBJ2-7; D is possibly TRBD1 (5 bases). V shed 4 bases and J shed 3 bases, with 19 bases lying between them. This CDR3 has 16 residues. Germline CDR1 is LGHDT and CDR2 is YNNKEL (reference sequence). CDR3 DNA: TGTGCCAGCAGCCGCTTCGGCTCGGACAAGGGCTACGAGCAGTACTTC. Translating gives CASSRFGSDKGYEQYF.

This rearrangement joins TRBV4-1 to TRBJ2-2; D gene unclear. This CDR3 is built from 15 residues. Germline CDR1 is MGHRA and CDR2 is YSYEKL. Deletions cut 0 bases from V and 5 bases from J, with 10 bases between. CDR3: CASSQETDPTGELFF. CDR3 nucleotides: TGCGCCAGCAGCCAAGAGACGGACCCAACCGGGGAGCTGTTTTTT.

This rearrangement joins TRBV4-2 to TRBJ2-4; weak D call: TRBD2 (6 bases). This CDR3 comprises 18 residues. In germline, CDR1 is LGHNA, CDR2 YNFKEQ. Trimming shortened V by 1 base and J by 7 bases, and 23 bases separated the two germline ends. The CDR3 bases are TGTGCCAGCAGCCAAGGGTCCCCGGGCTCCCGGGAGACGAACATTCAGTACTTC. Translating it yields CASSQGSPGSRETNIQYF.

This clonotype was seen a few times. V and J are TRBV12-3 or TRBV12-4 and TRBJ1-5; TRBD1 matches at 7 bases. The CDR3 loop spans 15 amino acids. V lost 4 bases to trimming and J lost 1 base; unmatched junction nucleotides: 4. CDR3 residues: CASSSNRGSNQPQHF. The CDR3 DNA reads as TGTGCCAGCAGTTCCAACAGGGGAAGCAATCAGCCCCAGCATTTT.

The rearrangement joins TRBV27 to TRBJ1-6; TRBD1 is a possible D gene (6 bases). The CDR3 runs to 16 residues. Germline CDR1 is MNHEY and CDR2 is SMNVEV (reference sequence). V dropped 5 bases and J dropped 4 bases, with 15 bases sitting between them. The CDR3: CASSPSTGEYNSPLHF. CDR3 sequence (DNA): TGTGCCAGCAGTCCCTCGACAGGAGAGTATAATTCACCCCTCCACTTT.

J is TRBJ1-1 and V is TRBV28; 8 bases fit TRBD1. CDR3 size: 15 residues. J was trimmed by 5 bases and V by 2 bases; bases with no gene match: 7. Germline V gene data show CDR1 as MDHEN and CDR2 as SYDVKM. The DNA of the CDR3 is TGTGCCAGCAGTTTAACCCTCCGGACAGGGACTGAAGCTTTCTTT. It encodes CASSLTLRTGTEAFF. Drawing the rest from reference TRBV28 and TRBJ1-1, the complete variable domain is DVKVTQSSRYLVKRTGEKVFLECVQDMDHENMFWYRQDPGLGLRLIYFSYDVKMKEKGDIPEGYSVSREKKERFSLILESASTNQTSMYLCASSLTLRTGTEAFFGQGTRLTVV.

The V gene is TRBV5-1, the J gene TRBJ2-1; TRBD2 aligns across 10 bases. CDR1 is SGHRS, CDR2 YFSETQ, per germline. V lost 3 bases to trimming and J lost 8 bases; unmatched junction nucleotides: 8. This CDR3 is built from 15 residues. The CDR3 nucleotides are TGCGCCAGCAGCTGGGGTAGCGGGAGGTTCTATGAGCAGTTCTTC. This encodes CASSWGSGRFYEQFF.

The chain uses TRBV12-3 or TRBV12-4 and TRBJ1-4; 8 positions agree with TRBD1. V was pared by 5 bases and J by 10 bases, with 6 bases of the junction left unmatched. The CDR3 covers 13 residues. Here the CDR3 reads CASSGATGGKLFF. In DNA form, the CDR3 reads TGTGCCAGCAGTGGAGCTACAGGGGGAAAACTGTTTTTT.

The V and J genes are TRBV5-1 and TRBJ2-5; 13 positions agree with TRBD2. V shed 6 bases and J 7 bases; nucleotides not matched to a gene: 9. The V gene's germline CDR1 is SGHRS and CDR2 YFSETQ. This CDR3 spans 15 amino acids. This chain's CDR3 is CASTSGLAGSVTQYF. In DNA form, the CDR3 reads TGCGCCAGCACCTCGGGACTAGCGGGATCGGTGACCCAGTACTTC.

J is TRBJ2-5 and V is TRBV6-5; D is perhaps TRBD1 (5 bases). TRBJ2-7 explains the end of the DNA better; the J call may be wrong. Germline V CDR1 and CDR2: MNHEY, SVGAGI. The CDR3 is 14 amino acids. This CDR3 is CASSYSQKGDEQYF. The CDR3 DNA is TGTGCCAGCAGTTACTCCCAAAAAGGGGACGAGCAGTACTTC.

The chain combines TRBV11-2 with TRBJ2-3; D is uncertain. CDR1 is SGHAT, CDR2 FQNNGV, per germline. Trimming removed 3 bases from V and 5 bases from J, with 6 bases in between. The CDR3 has 12 amino acids. CDR3 coding DNA: TGTGCCAGCAGCTTCCACGGAGATACGCAGTATTTT. It codes for CASSFHGDTQYF.

The chain has TRBV20-1 and TRBJ2-3; 10 positions match TRBD2. Germline V gene lookup returns CDR1 DFQATT and CDR2 SNEGSKA (reference sequence). The V segment lost 1 base and the J segment 6 bases; nucleotides outside the gene matches: 4. The CDR3 consists of 14 residues. The CDR3 here is CSARASGRGDTQYF. The CDR3 DNA sequence: TGCAGTGCTAGAGCTAGCGGGAGAGGGGATACGCAGTATTTT.

V gene TRBV20-1 combines with J gene TRBJ1-1; D is perhaps TRBD1 (5 bases). Germline CDR1 reads DFQATT; CDR2 reads SNEGSKA (reference sequence). This CDR3 spans 13 amino acids. Trimming stripped 6 bases from V and 4 bases from J, with 15 bases between. The CDR3 coding sequence is TGCAGTGCATCCGCACAGGTAATCACTGAAGCTTTCTTT. Amino acid sequence: CSASAQVITEAFF.